These 22 T cell receptor beta chains were sequenced from one sample in a study of cytomegalovirus exposure and HLA in healthy donors (TCRdb year 2017). The library was made by the immunoSEQ multiplex PCR assay. For the multiplex PCR, a mixture combining 60 forward primers for TCR Vbeta segments and 13 reverse primers for TCR Jbeta segments was used. TCRdb's version of the immuneACCESS table is confined to in-frame rearrangements and falls short of the full clone set. An unresolved V gene accounts for under half of the shortfall where checked; the remainder is of unknown origin. This sample is represented by 55,000 to 80,000 clones; 60% to 75% of them were singletons. The biggest ten clones account for roughly 20% of the sample. Sequenced sample: PBMCs. These TCRs come from a man in his forties or fifties in good health and CMV-seropositive.

V is TRBV6-1 and J is TRBJ1-5, with a tentative D call TRBD1 (5 bases). CDR3 length: 13 residues. The germline V gene has CDR1 MNHNS and CDR2 SASEGT. The ends were cut back, 7 bases at V and 11 bases at J, with 18 bases in the middle. The CDR3 coding sequence is TGTGCCAGCATTGGGGGGGACCGCATCGCCCAGCATTTT. Protein: CASIGGDRIAQHF.

Only one count was recorded for this clone. The chain is built from TRBV27 and TRBJ2-3; 14 nucleotides match TRBD2. Trimming at V came to 8 bases and at J to 4 bases, leaving 8 bases not matched to a gene. The CDR3 is made up of 16 amino acids. Looked up from germline, CDR1 is MNHEY and CDR2 is SMNVEV (reference sequence). Here the CDR3 DNA reads TGTGCCAGCCGACTAGCGGGGGGGCTAGGTTCAGATACGCAGTATTTT. Its translation: CASRLAGGLGSDTQYF.

As regards this clone: One end of the junction is discordant with germline, which a read error may explain. Within the sample, other DNA sequences also encode this same CDR3. The chain joins TRBV28 to TRBJ1-6; D not resolved. There are 16 residues in the CDR3. CDR1 and CDR2 from the germline V gene are MDHEN and SYDVKM. As DNA, the CDR3 is TGTGCCAGCAGTTTCTCAGTGCGGGGTTATAATTCCCCCCTCCACTTT. It is translated as CASSFSVRGYNSPLHF.

This chain connects TRBV29-1 to TRBJ1-1; D is undetermined. With 1 base removed from V and 4 bases from J, the gap between germline ends came to 16 bases. Germline CDR1 SQVTM, CDR2 ANQGSEA. The length of the CDR3 is 15 residues. CDR3 DNA sequence: TGCAGCGTTGAAGGCCCCCGGGCGCGGGGCACTGAAGCTTTCTTT. It encodes CSVEGPRARGTEAFF.

The chain uses TRBV6-1 and TRBJ2-4; D gene uncertain. V was trimmed by 6 bases and J by 1 base, leaving 7 bases between them. CDR1 and CDR2 from the germline V gene are MNHNS and SASEGT. This CDR3 contains 13 residues. The CDR3 DNA sequence: TGTGCCAGCAGCTTTTCTGCCAAAAACATTCAGTACTTC. This sequence encodes CASSFSAKNIQYF.

The rearrangement links TRBV5-1 to TRBJ1-3; weak D call: TRBD1 (5 bases). Looked up from germline, CDR1 is SGHRS and CDR2 is YFSETQ. There are 16 residues in the CDR3. Trimming removed 0 bases from V and 0 bases from J, with 10 bases in between. Here the CDR3 reads CASSLATGTSGNTIYF. The DNA of the CDR3 is TGCGCCAGCAGCTTGGCCACAGGCACCTCTGGAAACACCATATATTTT. Variable domain in full (rest from reference TRBV5-1 and TRBJ1-3): KAGVTQTPRYLIKTRGQQVTLSCSPISGHRSVSWYQQTPGQGLQFLFEYFSETQRNKGNFPGRFSGRQFSNSRSEMNVSTLELGDSALYLCASSLATGTSGNTIYFGEGSWLTVV.

The rearrangement joins TRBV18 to TRBJ2-6; D is perhaps TRBD1 (5 bases). This CDR3 has 18 amino acids. The V gene's germline CDR1 is KGHSH and CDR2 LQKENI. Trimming removed 3 bases from V and 2 bases from J, with 17 bases in between. Here the CDR3 reads CASSPSPATAPGANVLTF. DNA of the CDR3: TGTGCCAGCTCACCGTCACCAGCGACAGCTCCTGGGGCCAACGTCCTGACTTTC.

This clone was found a few times. This chain links TRBV7-8 with TRBJ1-1, with a possible D match to TRBD1 (5 bases). Germline V gene sequence: CDR1 SGHVS, CDR2 FQNEAQ. The V gene lost 5 bases and the J gene lost 5 bases, with 18 bases spanning the gap. The CDR3 runs to 15 residues. The CDR3 here is CASSLGGGMRTEAFF. The CDR3 DNA reads as TGTGCCAGCAGCCTAGGCGGGGGGATGAGGACTGAAGCTTTCTTT.

This chain links TRBV20-1 with TRBJ1-2; D uncertain. The CDR3 runs to 11 residues. Germline assignment: CDR1 DFQATT and CDR2 SNEGSKA (reference sequence). Trimming left V 7 bases short and J 4 bases short, with 10 bases between. This CDR3 is CSVRELYGYTF. In DNA, the CDR3 is TGCAGTGTCAGAGAACTCTATGGCTACACCTTC.

V is TRBV11-3 and J is TRBJ1-1; no firm D call. CDR1 is SGHNT and CDR2 is YENEEA in the germline V gene. The CDR3 loop spans 11 amino acids. V shed 5 bases and J shed 3 bases, with 4 bases lying between them. The CDR3 is CASSEDTEAFF. The CDR3 coding sequence is TGTGCCAGCAGCGAGGACACTGAAGCTTTCTTT.

The chain couples TRBV7-2 to TRBJ1-1; 7 positions match TRBD1. CDR3 length: 15 amino acids. Trimming cost V 4 bases and J 1 base; bases outside gene matches: 6. CDR1 and CDR2 (germline): SGHTA, FQGNSA. The CDR3: CASSWETGWNTEAFF. The CDR3 nucleotides are TGTGCCAGCAGCTGGGAGACAGGGTGGAACACTGAAGCTTTCTTT.

The V and J genes are TRBV5-1 and TRBJ1-6, with D possibly TRBD1 on 6 matching bases. The CDR3 runs to 14 residues. V gave up 4 bases and J gave up 7 bases, with 12 bases separating them. CDR1 is SGHRS, CDR2 YFSETQ, per germline. The chain's CDR3 is CASSLDSTNSPLHF. The CDR3 nucleotides are TGCGCCAGCAGCCTGGACAGTACGAATTCACCCCTCCACTTT. Full variable domain (remainder filled in from reference TRBV5-1 and TRBJ1-6): KAGVTQTPRYLIKTRGQQVTLSCSPISGHRSVSWYQQTPGQGLQFLFEYFSETQRNKGNFPGRFSGRQFSNSRSEMNVSTLELGDSALYLCASSLDSTNSPLHFGNGTRLTVT.

This sequence joins TRBV29-1 and TRBJ2-3, with 8 bases matching TRBD2. CDR1 and CDR2 (germline): SQVTM, ANQGSEA. J was trimmed by 10 bases and V by 3 bases; bases with no gene match: 9. CDR3 length: 13 amino acids. The CDR3 sequence is CSVDGGGSPAQYF. In DNA, the CDR3 is TGCAGCGTTGACGGGGGGGGCTCGCCTGCGCAGTATTTT.

The CDR3 region is CASSLDSASGTDTQYF. The CDR3 region has the DNA TGTGCCAGCAGCTTAGACAGCGCCTCCGGCACAGATACGCAGTATTTT. The rearrangement joins TRBV11-3 to TRBJ2-3; D not certain. This CDR3 has 16 residues. V lost 0 bases and J 1 base, leaving 11 bases between the germline ends. Germline V gene sequence: CDR1 SGHNT, CDR2 YENEEA.

The CDR3 coding sequence is TGTGCCACCCACAGTCGGGAAAAACTGTTTTTT. The encoded protein is CATHSREKLFF. The chain is built from TRBV7-8 and TRBJ1-4; D uncertain. V was pared by 10 bases and J by 8 bases, with 11 bases between. CDR3 size: 11 residues. Germline V CDR1 and CDR2: SGHVS, FQNEAQ. The full variable domain, in which reference TRBV7-8 and TRBJ1-4 provide the parts outside the CDR3, is GAGVSQSPRYKVAKRGQDVALRCDPISGHVSLFWYQQALGQGPEFLTYFQNEAQLDKSGLPSDRFFAERPEGSVSTLKIQRTQQEDSAVYLCATHSREKLFFGSGTQLSVL.

This chain uses TRBV6-1 with TRBJ1-5, with D maybe TRBD1 (6 bases). The germline CDR1 and CDR2 sequences are MNHNS and SASEGT. Between the trimmed V and J ends, which lost 0 bases and 7 bases, there was a span of 13 bases. This CDR3 is built from 15 residues. The CDR3 coding sequence is TGTGCCAGCAGTGAAGCGCGGGGGGGCCGGCAGCCCCAGCATTTT. This translates into CASSEARGGRQPQHF.

The genes are TRBV7-2 and TRBJ2-7, with TRBD1 identical over 8 bases. V lost 7 bases and J lost 2; bases outside the gene matches: 10. The CDR3 runs 15 residues. CDR1 and CDR2 (germline): SGHTA, FQGNSA. The CDR3 sequence: CASNTAGGLAYEQYF. CDR3 DNA sequence: TGTGCCAGCAACACGGCAGGGGGCCTGGCCTACGAGCAGTACTTC.

A few counts support this clone. V gene TRBV6-5 combines with J gene TRBJ2-4; D is perhaps TRBD2 (5 bases). The CDR3 length is 13 residues. The germline gives CDR1 MNHEY, CDR2 SVGAGI. Trimming stripped 5 bases from V and 8 bases from J, with 13 bases between. This chain's CDR3 is CASSDTYGDIQYF. CDR3 DNA: TGTGCCAGCAGTGACACCTACGGGGACATTCAGTACTTC.

The genes are TRBV7-6 and TRBJ1-2; a possible D gene is TRBD1 (5 bases). Deletions cut 5 bases from V and 5 bases from J, with 15 bases between. Germline assignment: CDR1 SGHVS and CDR2 FNYEAQ. The CDR3 sequence is 14 residues long. CDR3 sequence reads: CASSPTGFGYGYTF. CDR3 DNA: TGTGCCAGCAGCCCTACAGGTTTCGGTTATGGCTACACCTTC.

This clone occurred once. CDR3: CAISGQTGSSTDTQYF. Here the CDR3 DNA reads TGTGCCATCAGTGGACAGACAGGCTCTAGCACAGATACGCAGTATTTT. This chain joins TRBV10-3 and TRBJ2-3; a possible D gene is TRBD1 (6 bases). The V gene lost 4 bases and the J gene lost 0 bases, with 14 bases spanning the gap. The CDR3 is 16 amino acids. CDR1 and CDR2 from the germline V gene are ENHRY and SYGVKD.

This sequence joins TRBV2 and TRBJ2-2, with 9 bases matching TRBD1. The CDR3 runs 14 residues. Germline CDR1 is SNHLY and CDR2 is FYNNEI. After removal of 11 bases from V and 6 bases from J, the junction contained 10 bases not matched to a gene. This CDR3 reads CASRDREVPGELFF. The CDR3, as DNA: TGTGCCTCCCGGGACAGGGAAGTCCCCGGGGAGCTGTTTTTT.

The chain has TRBV29-1 and TRBJ1-2, with 10 positions matching TRBD1. Trimming at V came to 5 bases and at J to 0 bases, leaving 3 bases not matched to a gene. CDR1 is SQVTM and CDR2 is ANQGSEA in the germline V gene. The CDR3 has 14 residues. CDR3 nucleotide sequence: TGCAGCGTTACCGGGACAGGGGCTAACTATGGCTACACCTTC. Its translation: CSVTGTGANYGYTF.